This T cell receptor (beta chain) was obtained from a study of T cell repertoires in cytomegalovirus infection. Across the whole study: An indication of both CMV infection and matching HLA type came from public TCR beta signatures. Study-wide findings and caveats: HLA-C-restricted TCR beta clonotypes specific for CMV led the ex vivo response. CMV carriers having the relevant HLA were flagged by cumulative public TCR beta family frequency.

Worth noting for this clonotype: Its antigen is unknown.

MiXCR, run by TCRdb on the reads, gives a single entry per CDR3 protein. The sample holds about 100,000 distinct CDR3 sequences, 15% to 20% seen once. The CDR3 contains 13 residues. Trimming stripped 3 bases from V and 10 bases from J, with 13 bases between. Germline V lookup: CDR1 SGHRS, CDR2 YFSETQ. Input material: PBMCs. V and J are TRBV5-1 and TRBJ1-4; D is perhaps TRBD1 (6 bases). This receptor was identified in a human donor in good health (CMV status not recorded). Some clones in this sample may be carry-over from other donors' samples. CDR3 loop: CASSSTGGVKLFF. CDR3 nucleotide sequence: TGCGCCAGCAGCTCGACAGGAGGAGTAAAACTGTTTTTT.